This is a list of T cell receptor beta chains from one sample in a study of blood T cell repertoires in COVID-19. TCRdb's copy holds only in-frame clones and misses some; the assay was immunoSEQ multiplex PCR. This repertoire shows 150,000 to 200,000 clones, 65% to 80% found once; its top ten account for 7% to 10%. The specimen was peripheral blood. Receptor source: a man aged 55 to 70 with acute or convalescent COVID-19. The CDR3 runs from the conserved cysteine through the conserved F or W. A D gene is named only where the DNA matches it firmly. Not all rows give a size; the values are once, few, many and, for expanded clones, a class.

TRBJ1-5 | - | - | TRBV30 | CAWSSVGSWPQHF | TGTGCCTGGAGTTCGGTGGGGAGTTGGCCCCAGCATTTT
TRBJ1-1 | TRBD1 | - | TRBV5-8 | CASSWRLKQGRSAFF | TGTGCCAGCAGCTGGCGCCTAAAACAGGGGAGGTCGGCTTTCTTT
TRBJ1-1 | TRBD1 | - | TRBV24-1 | CATSDSATGAGTEAFF | TGTGCCACCAGTGACTCCGCCACAGGGGCCGGCACTGAAGCTTTCTTT
TRBJ2-5 | TRBD2 | - | TRBV29-1 | CSVELHRASGYQETQYF | TGCAGCGTTGAACTACATAGGGCTAGCGGGTACCAAGAGACCCAGTACTTC
TRBJ1-2 | - | few | TRBV4-2 | CASSQDQAGYGYTF | TGTGCCAGCAGCCAAGATCAGGCAGGCTATGGCTACACCTTC
TRBJ2-7 | TRBD2 | - | TRBV12-5 | CASALSGAGEQYF | TGTGCTAGTGCCCTTAGCGGGGCGGGGGAGCAGTACTTC
TRBJ2-7 | - | - | TRBV28 | CASSGGRRTYEQYF | TGTGCCAGCAGTGGAGGCAGGAGGACCTACGAGCAGTACTTT
TRBJ1-2 | TRBD1 | - | TRBV5-5 | CASSFSPDRGSAANYGYTF | TGTGCCAGCAGCTTTAGCCCGGACAGGGGGTCCGCAGCTAACTATGGCTACACCTTC
TRBJ2-1 | TRBD2 | - | TRBV9 | CASSETSGGYNEQFF | TGTGCCAGCAGCGAGACTAGCGGGGGATATAATGAGCAGTTCTTC
TRBJ2-2 | TRBD1 | - | TRBV25-1 | CASSDQDRASALFF | TGTGCCAGCAGTGACCAAGACAGGGCCTCGGCGCTGTTTTTT
TRBJ2-7 | - | - | TRBV6-2/TRBV6-3 | CASSYSKAGHYEQYF | TGTGCCAGCAGTTACTCGAAGGCAGGACACTACGAGCAGTACTTC
TRBJ1-1 | - | - | TRBV3-1/TRBV3-2 | CASSQDREAANTEAFF | TGTGCCAGCAGCCAAGATAGGGAGGCGGCGAACACTGAAGCTTTCTTT
TRBJ2-7 | TRBD1 | - | TRBV29-1 | CSVDGQGLYEQYF | TGCAGCGTTGACGGACAGGGTCTCTACGAGCAGTACTTC
TRBJ2-1 | - | - | TRBV28 | CASSPPRPGNEQFF | TGTGCCAGCAGTCCCCCAAGGCCGGGCAATGAGCAGTTCTTC
TRBJ1-4 | - | - | TRBV15 | CATSNYQVGLFF | TGTGCCACCAGCAATTACCAGGTGGGACTGTTTTTT
TRBJ2-5 | - | once | TRBV11-1 | CASTQASSFSETQYF | TGTGCCAGCACCCAGGCTAGCAGTTTTTCAGAGACCCAGTACTTC
TRBJ2-2 | TRBD2 | - | TRBV2 | CASSDRTSGGFGTGELFF | TGTGCCAGCAGTGATAGGACTAGCGGGGGATTCGGTACCGGGGAGCTGTTTTTT
TRBJ1-4 | - | - | TRBV6-1 | CASSELSGGIGEKLFF | TGTGCCAGCAGTGAATTATCGGGAGGGATCGGTGAAAAACTGTTTTTT
TRBJ2-7 | TRBD2 | - | TRBV27 | CASSFLLAGLYEQYF | TGTGCCAGCAGCTTCCTCCTAGCGGGCCTCTACGAGCAGTACTTC
TRBJ2-1 | - | - | TRBV12-3/TRBV12-4 | CASSLGANEQFF | TGTGCCAGCAGTTTGGGAGCCAATGAGCAGTTCTTC
TRBJ1-1 | TRBD1 | - | TRBV4-3 | CASSQDRGQTNTEAFF | TGCGCCAGCAGCCAAGACAGGGGACAGACGAACACTGAAGCTTTCTTT
TRBJ1-5 | TRBD1 | - | TRBV19 | CASRLYRGDQPQHF | TGTGCCAGTCGGCTCTACAGGGGGGATCAGCCCCAGCATTTT
TRBJ2-7 | - | - | TRBV5-6 | CASSLLSGSSYEQYF | TGTGCCAGCAGCTTGCTTTCCGGGAGCTCCTACGAGCAGTACTTC
TRBJ2-2 | - | - | TRBV3-1/TRBV3-2 | CASREQGRTGELFF | TGTGCCAGCAGAGAGCAGGGAAGAACCGGGGAGCTGTTTTTT
TRBJ1-2 | - | - | TRBV4-2 | CASSQDVQGGYGYTF | TGTGCCAGCAGCCAAGATGTCCAGGGAGGCTATGGCTACACCTTC
TRBJ1-1 | TRBD1 | - | TRBV4-3 | CASSQDRLNTEAFF | TGCGCCAGCAGCCAGGACAGGTTGAACACTGAAGCTTTCTTT
TRBJ2-3 | TRBD1 | - | TRBV10-3 | CAARQGLTDTQYF | TGTGCCGCCAGACAGGGCCTCACAGATACGCAGTATTTT
TRBJ2-5 | - | - | TRBV27 | CASSRRGRGLKETQYF | TGTGCCAGCAGCCGGAGGGGAAGGGGCCTCAAAGAGACCCAGTACTTC
TRBJ2-7 | - | - | TRBV15 | CATREAGAFYEQYF | TGTGCCACCAGGGAGGCAGGGGCATTCTACGAGCAGTACTTC
TRBJ2-7 | - | - | TRBV7-3 | CASSLTAGAQGEQYF | TGTGCCAGCAGCTTAACGGCAGGAGCACAGGGCGAGCAGTACTTC
TRBJ2-1 | TRBD1 | - | TRBV9 | CASSTPDRGSNEQFF | TGTGCCAGCAGCACCCCGGACAGGGGTTCGAATGAGCAGTTCTTC
TRBJ2-3 | TRBD1 | few | TRBV11-2 | CASSPGQGGADTQYF | TGTGCCAGCAGTCCGGGACAGGGGGGCGCAGATACGCAGTATTTT
TRBJ2-7 | - | - | TRBV6-5 | CASGQYNYEQYF | TGTGCCAGTGGACAGTATAACTACGAGCAGTACTTC
TRBJ1-4 | - | - | TRBV4-3 | CASSQDSGDEEKLFF | TGCGCCAGCAGCCAAGATTCGGGGGATGAGGAAAAACTGTTTTTT
TRBJ2-7 | TRBD2 | - | TRBV6-1 | CASSVGGLAESSYEQYF | TGTGCCAGCAGTGTTGGGGGACTAGCGGAAAGCTCCTACGAGCAGTACTTC
TRBJ2-1 | TRBD2 | - | TRBV27 | CASSKAGPHNEQFF | TGTGCCAGCAGTAAAGCGGGGCCGCACAATGAGCAGTTCTTC
TRBJ1-5 | - | - | TRBV19 | CASSIGKDRNQPQHF | TGTGCCAGTAGTATAGGAAAGGACAGAAATCAGCCCCAGCATTTT
TRBJ2-7 | - | once | TRBV27 | CASSPGGGTRHYEQYF | TGTGCCAGCAGTCCCGGAGGCGGGACTCGGCATTACGAGCAGTACTTC
TRBJ2-5 | - | - | TRBV7-7 | CASSRHREGAGETQYF | TGTGCCAGCAGCCGCCACCGGGAGGGGGCGGGGGAGACCCAGTACTTC
TRBJ1-2 | TRBD1 | - | TRBV9 | CASSTRQGLSGYTF | TGTGCCAGCAGCACTCGACAGGGTCTAAGTGGCTACACCTTC
TRBJ2-1 | - | - | TRBV6-2/TRBV6-3 | CASSLSLSNEQFF | TGTGCCAGCAGTCTTTCGCTCAGTAATGAGCAGTTCTTC
TRBJ2-1 | TRBD1 | - | TRBV7-7 | CASSQGTANYNEQFF | TGTGCCAGCAGCCAAGGGACAGCAAACTACAATGAGCAGTTCTTC
TRBJ2-3 | TRBD1 | once | TRBV7-2 | CASSLGQTSTDTQYF | TGTGCCAGCAGCTTGGGACAGACCTCCACAGATACGCAGTATTTT
TRBJ2-7 | TRBD1 | once | TRBV7-9 | CASSSGGTGGEQYF | TGTGCCAGCAGCTCGGGAGGGACAGGGGGCGAGCAGTACTTC
TRBJ2-1 | - | - | TRBV7-2 | CASSLLPGRDEQFF | TGTGCCAGCAGCTTATTACCAGGTCGCGATGAGCAGTTCTTC
TRBJ2-7 | TRBD2 | once | TRBV19 | CASSLRARLAGLFYEQYF | TGTGCCAGTAGTCTTCGAGCGAGGCTAGCGGGGTTGTTCTACGAGCAGTACTTC
TRBJ2-4 | TRBD2 | many | TRBV3-1/TRBV3-2 | CASSPRGLSGGVNIQYF | TGTGCCAGCAGCCCCAGGGGGCTAAGCGGGGGGGTAAACATTCAGTACTTC
TRBJ2-7 | TRBD1 | - | TRBV19 | CASRKTTGGIYEQYF | TGTGCCAGTAGGAAAACAACAGGGGGAATCTACGAGCAGTACTTC
TRBJ2-4 | - | - | TRBV27 | CASSLNGLLAKNIQYF | TGTGCCAGCAGTTTAAACGGACTTTTAGCCAAAAACATTCAGTACTTC
TRBJ2-5 | TRBD2 | once | TRBV7-2 | CASSSRAGWVETQYF | TGTGCCAGCAGCTCAAGAGCGGGGTGGGTGGAGACCCAGTACTTC
TRBJ1-4 | TRBD1 | - | TRBV6-2/TRBV6-3 | CASSYPRQGAYDEKLFF | TGTGCCAGCAGTTACCCGCGTCAGGGGGCGTATGATGAAAAACTGTTTTTT
TRBJ1-6 | - | few | TRBV9 | CASSVGVVESLHF | TGTGCCAGCAGCGTGGGTGTAGTGGAGTCCCTCCACTTT
TRBJ1-1 | TRBD1 | - | TRBV14 | CASSLQGARYTEAFF | TGTGCCAGCAGCCTACAGGGGGCCCGGTACACTGAAGCTTTCTTT